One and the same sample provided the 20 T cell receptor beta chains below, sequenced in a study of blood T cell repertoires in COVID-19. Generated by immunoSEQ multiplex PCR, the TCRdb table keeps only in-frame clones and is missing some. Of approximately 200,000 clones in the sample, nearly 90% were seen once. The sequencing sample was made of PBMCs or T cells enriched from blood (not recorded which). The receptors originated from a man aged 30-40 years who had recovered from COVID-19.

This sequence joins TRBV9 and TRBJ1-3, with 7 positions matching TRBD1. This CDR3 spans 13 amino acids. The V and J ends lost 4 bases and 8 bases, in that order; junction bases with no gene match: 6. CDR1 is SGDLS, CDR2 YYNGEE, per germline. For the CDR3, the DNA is TGTGCCAGCAGCTTCCAGGGGGTCGACACCATATATTTT. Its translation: CASSFQGVDTIYF.

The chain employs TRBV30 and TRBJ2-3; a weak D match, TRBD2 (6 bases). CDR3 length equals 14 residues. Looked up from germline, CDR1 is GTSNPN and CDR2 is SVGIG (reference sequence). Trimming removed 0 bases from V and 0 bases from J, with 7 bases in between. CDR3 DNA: TGTGCCTGGAGTGTCGGGGGAAGCACAGATACGCAGTATTTT. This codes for CAWSVGGSTDTQYF.

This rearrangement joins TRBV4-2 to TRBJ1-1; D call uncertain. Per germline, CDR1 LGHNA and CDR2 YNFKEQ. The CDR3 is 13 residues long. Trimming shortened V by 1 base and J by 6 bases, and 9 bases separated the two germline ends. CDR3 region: CASSQAPYPEAFF. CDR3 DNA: TGTGCCAGCAGCCAAGCCCCGTATCCTGAAGCTTTCTTT.

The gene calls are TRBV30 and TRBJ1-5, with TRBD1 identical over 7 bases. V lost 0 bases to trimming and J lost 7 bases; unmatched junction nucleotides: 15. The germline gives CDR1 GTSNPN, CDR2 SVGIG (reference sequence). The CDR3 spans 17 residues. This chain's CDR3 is CAWSVSLQTGTLQPQHF. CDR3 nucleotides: TGTGCCTGGAGTGTATCTCTCCAGACAGGGACACTACAGCCCCAGCATTTT.

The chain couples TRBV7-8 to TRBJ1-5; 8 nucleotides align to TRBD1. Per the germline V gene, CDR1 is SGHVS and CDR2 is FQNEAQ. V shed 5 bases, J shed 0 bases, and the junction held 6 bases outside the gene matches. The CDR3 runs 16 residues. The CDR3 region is CASSGGDRPSNQPQHF. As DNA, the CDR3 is TGTGCCAGCAGCGGGGGGGACAGGCCTAGCAATCAGCCCCAGCATTTT.

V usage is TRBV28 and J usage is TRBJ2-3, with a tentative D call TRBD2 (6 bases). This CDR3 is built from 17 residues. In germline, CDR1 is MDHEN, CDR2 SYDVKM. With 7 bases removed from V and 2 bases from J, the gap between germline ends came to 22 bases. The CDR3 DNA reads TGTGCCAGCAACGGGGGTCAAACTAGCAGATACACAGATACGCAGTATTTT. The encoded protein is CASNGGQTSRYTDTQYF.

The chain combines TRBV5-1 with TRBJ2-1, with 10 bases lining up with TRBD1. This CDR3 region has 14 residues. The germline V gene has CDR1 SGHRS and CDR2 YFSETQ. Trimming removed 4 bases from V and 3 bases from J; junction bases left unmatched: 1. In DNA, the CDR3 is TGCGCCAGCAGCCGGACAGGGGGCTACAATGAGCAGTTCTTC. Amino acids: CASSRTGGYNEQFF.

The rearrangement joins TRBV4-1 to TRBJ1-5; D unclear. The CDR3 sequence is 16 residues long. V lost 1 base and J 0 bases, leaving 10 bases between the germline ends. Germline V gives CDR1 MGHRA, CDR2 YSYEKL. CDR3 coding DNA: TGCGCCAGCAGCCAAGTCCTCGGTCTTAGCAATCAGCCCCAGCATTTT. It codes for CASSQVLGLSNQPQHF.

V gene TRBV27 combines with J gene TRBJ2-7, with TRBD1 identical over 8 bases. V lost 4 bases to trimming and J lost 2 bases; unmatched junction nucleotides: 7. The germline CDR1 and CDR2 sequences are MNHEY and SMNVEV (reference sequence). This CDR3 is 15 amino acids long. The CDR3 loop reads CASSSRGTGPYEQYF. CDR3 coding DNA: TGTGCCAGCAGTTCCCGGGGGACAGGACCCTACGAGCAGTACTTC.

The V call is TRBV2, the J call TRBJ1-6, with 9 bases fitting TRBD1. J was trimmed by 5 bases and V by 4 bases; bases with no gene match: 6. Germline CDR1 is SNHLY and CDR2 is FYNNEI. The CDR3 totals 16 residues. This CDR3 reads CASSVQGAVNNSPLHF. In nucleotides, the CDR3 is TGTGCCAGCAGTGTACAGGGGGCAGTAAATAATTCACCCCTCCACTTT.

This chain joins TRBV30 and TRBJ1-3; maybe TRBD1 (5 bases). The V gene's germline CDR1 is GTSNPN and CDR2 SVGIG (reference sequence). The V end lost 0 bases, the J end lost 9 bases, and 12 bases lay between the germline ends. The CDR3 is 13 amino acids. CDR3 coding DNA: TGTGCCTGGAGTGTACTGTCGGGGGGCACCATATATTTT. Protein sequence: CAWSVLSGGTIYF.

CDR3 region: CATKIYSNQPQHF. In nucleotides, the CDR3 is TGTGCCACAAAAATATATAGCAATCAGCCCCAGCATTTT. This chain links TRBV24-1 with TRBJ1-5; D unclear. CDR3 length equals 13 residues. The V end was cut by 10 bases, the J end by 0 bases, with 9 bases between. The germline CDR1 and CDR2 sequences are KGHDR and SFDVKD.

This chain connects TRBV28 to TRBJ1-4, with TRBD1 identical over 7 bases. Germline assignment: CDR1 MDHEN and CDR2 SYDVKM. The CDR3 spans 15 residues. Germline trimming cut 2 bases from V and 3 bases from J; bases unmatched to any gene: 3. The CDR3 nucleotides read TGTGCCAGCAGTTTAGGCGACAGGGCTAATGAAAAACTGTTTTTT. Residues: CASSLGDRANEKLFF.

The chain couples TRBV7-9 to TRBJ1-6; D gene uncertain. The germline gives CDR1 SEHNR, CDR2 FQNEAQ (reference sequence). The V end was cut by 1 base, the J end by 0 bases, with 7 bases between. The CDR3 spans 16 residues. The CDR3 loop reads CASSLVGNSYNSPLHF. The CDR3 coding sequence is TGTGCCAGCAGCTTAGTGGGCAACTCCTATAATTCACCCCTCCACTTT.

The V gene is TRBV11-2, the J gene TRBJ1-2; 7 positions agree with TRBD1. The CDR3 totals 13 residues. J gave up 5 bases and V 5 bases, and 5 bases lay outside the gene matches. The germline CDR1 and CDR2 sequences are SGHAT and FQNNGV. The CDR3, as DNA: TGTGCCAGCAGCCCCGGGACAGAGTATGGCTACACCTTC. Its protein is CASSPGTEYGYTF.

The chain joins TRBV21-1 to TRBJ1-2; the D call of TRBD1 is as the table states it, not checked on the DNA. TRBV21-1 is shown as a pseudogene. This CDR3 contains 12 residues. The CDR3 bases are TGTGCCAGCACGGGACAGGGCTATGGCTACACCTTC. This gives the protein CASTGQGYGYTF.

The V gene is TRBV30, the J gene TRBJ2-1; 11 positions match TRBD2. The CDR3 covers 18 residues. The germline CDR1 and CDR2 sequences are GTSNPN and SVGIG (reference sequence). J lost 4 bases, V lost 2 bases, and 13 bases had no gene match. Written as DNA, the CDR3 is TGTGCCTGGAGTCTTAAGACTAGCGGGATGCTAGTGTACAATGAGCAGTTCTTC. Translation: CAWSLKTSGMLVYNEQFF.

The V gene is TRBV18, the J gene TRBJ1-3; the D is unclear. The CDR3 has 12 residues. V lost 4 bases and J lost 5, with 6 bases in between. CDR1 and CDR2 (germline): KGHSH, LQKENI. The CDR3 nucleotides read TGTGCCAGCTCACGAGACAGAAACACCATATATTTT. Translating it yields CASSRDRNTIYF.

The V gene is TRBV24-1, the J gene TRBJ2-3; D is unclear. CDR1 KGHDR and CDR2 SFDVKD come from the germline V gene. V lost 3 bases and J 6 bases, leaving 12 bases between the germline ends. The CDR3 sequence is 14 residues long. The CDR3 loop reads CATSDPSLVDTQYF. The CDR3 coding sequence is TGTGCCACCAGTGATCCCTCCTTAGTTGATACGCAGTATTTT.

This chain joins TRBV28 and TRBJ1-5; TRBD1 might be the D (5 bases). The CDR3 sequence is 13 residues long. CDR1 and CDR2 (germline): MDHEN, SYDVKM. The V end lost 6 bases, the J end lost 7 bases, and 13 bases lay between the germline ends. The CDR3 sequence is CASSQGMGQPQHF. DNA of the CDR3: TGTGCCAGCAGCCAGGGAATGGGGCAGCCCCAGCATTTT. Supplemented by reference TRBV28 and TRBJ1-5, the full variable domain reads DVKVTQSSRYLVKRTGEKVFLECVQDMDHENMFWYRQDPGLGLRLIYFSYDVKMKEKGDIPEGYSVSREKKERFSLILESASTNQTSMYLCASSQGMGQPQHFGDGTRLSIL.